The clone carrying this T cell receptor beta chain appeared many times. Its target is not known. The data stem from a study of CD8 T cells in ankylosing spondylitis. TCRdb re-called the 5' RACE reads with MiXCR, one entry per CDR3 protein. The table has 150,000 to 200,000 distinct CDR3 sequences, 13% seen once. Whole-study findings and limits: Certain motif variants had earlier been reported in reactive arthritis synovial fluid and blood.

This CDR3 has 15 residues. The V end was cut by 6 bases, the J end by 5 bases, with 17 bases between. Germline V lookup: CDR1 DFQATT, CDR2 SNEGSKA (reference sequence). Sequenced: blood, either unsorted or a sorted T cell fraction (not recorded which). This clonotype was obtained from a female donor with ankylosing spondylitis or in good health (not recorded which). The rearrangement joins TRBV20-1 to TRBJ1-6; a weak D match, TRBD1 (6 bases). CDR3: CSAPTPTGNNSPLHF. In DNA, the CDR3 is TGCAGTGCCCCTACGCCGACAGGAAATAATTCACCCCTCCACTTT.